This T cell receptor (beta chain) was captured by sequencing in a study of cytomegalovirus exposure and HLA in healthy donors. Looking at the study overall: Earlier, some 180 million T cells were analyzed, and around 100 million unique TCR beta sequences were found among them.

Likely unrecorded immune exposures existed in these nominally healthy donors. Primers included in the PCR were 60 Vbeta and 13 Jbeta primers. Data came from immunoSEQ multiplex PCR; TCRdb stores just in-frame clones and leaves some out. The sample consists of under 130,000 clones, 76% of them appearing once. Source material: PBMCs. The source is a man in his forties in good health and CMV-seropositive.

CDR3: CASSLDSYEQYF. The CDR3 coding sequence is TGTGCCAGCAGCTTAGATTCCTACGAGCAGTACTTC. This rearrangement joins TRBV11-3 to TRBJ2-5, with no clear D. The closer fit of TRBJ2-7 to the DNA end suggests the J call may be wrong. Germline assignment: CDR1 SGHNT and CDR2 YENEEA. This CDR3 is built from 12 residues.